The 19 T cell receptor beta chains reported below all come from one sample, sequenced in a study of PD-1 blockade in classical Hodgkin lymphoma. Profiled with immunoSEQ multiplex PCR; TCRdb holds only in-frame clones, not every one. In the table there are 50,000 to 65,000 clones, roughly 87% of which are singletons. As for time point: cycle 4 day 1 (C4D1), after five to seven weeks of nivolumab. All trial patients relapsed after autologous stem cell transplantation. The sequences come from peripheral blood mononuclear cells (PBMCs), collected before the fourth cycle of nivolumab. These receptors were obtained from a human donor with classical Hodgkin lymphoma.

V and J are TRBV28 and TRBJ1-2; 12 bases agree with TRBD1. Germline CDR1 MDHEN, CDR2 SYDVKM. This CDR3 spans 19 amino acids. The ends lost 7 bases at V and 6 bases at J; junction bases unmatched: 21. The CDR3 sequence is CASKSWRRDRGRTANGYTF. DNA of the CDR3: TGTGCCAGCAAATCGTGGAGACGGGACAGGGGGCGAACGGCTAATGGCTACACCTTC.

The chain is built from TRBV30 and TRBJ2-2; D not certain. Germline V gene sequence: CDR1 GTSNPN, CDR2 SVGIG (reference sequence). Trimming removed 4 bases from V and 4 bases from J, with 7 bases in between. The CDR3 is 12 residues long. The CDR3 here is CAWIYSTGELFF. The CDR3 nucleotides read TGTGCCTGGATCTACTCCACCGGGGAGCTGTTTTTT.

This clone was seen a single time. The chain employs TRBV5-1 and TRBJ1-1; D call uncertain. Germline CDR1 and CDR2: SGHRS and YFSETQ. The CDR3 length is 15 residues. Trimming pared 0 bases from V and 1 base from J, leaving 10 bases between. The DNA for the CDR3 is TGCGCCAGCAGCTTGGAGGGTAACTCGAACACTGAAGCTTTCTTT. Its protein is CASSLEGNSNTEAFF.

The chain combines TRBV5-1 with TRBJ2-1, with TRBD1 matching 9 bases. This CDR3 region has 16 residues. From germline, CDR1 is SGHRS and CDR2 YFSETQ. J lost 6 bases, V lost 4 bases, and 11 bases had no gene match. The CDR3 DNA follows: TGCGCCAGCAGCCGGGGCGGGACAGGGTCGGGCAATGAGCAGTTCTTC. Translating gives CASSRGGTGSGNEQFF. Variable domain in full (rest from reference TRBV5-1 and TRBJ2-1): KAGVTQTPRYLIKTRGQQVTLSCSPISGHRSVSWYQQTPGQGLQFLFEYFSETQRNKGNFPGRFSGRQFSNSRSEMNVSTLELGDSALYLCASSRGGTGSGNEQFFGPGTRLTVL.

J is TRBJ1-1 and V is TRBV28, with D tentatively TRBD1 (6 bases). Germline CDR1 MDHEN, CDR2 SYDVKM. This CDR3 spans 12 amino acids. V was trimmed by 6 bases and J by 6 bases, leaving 11 bases between them. The CDR3 here is CASSTGHPEAFF. DNA of the CDR3: TGTGCCAGCAGCACGGGACACCCTGAAGCTTTCTTT.

DNA for the CDR3: TGCGCCAGCGCCAATAGGGAGCCCTACGAGCAGTACTTC. Protein sequence: CASANREPYEQYF. J is TRBJ2-7 and V is TRBV4-1; a weak D match, TRBD2 (5 bases). CDR1 and CDR2 from the germline V gene are MGHRA and YSYEKL. The CDR3 sequence is 13 residues long. Trimming pared 8 bases from V and 2 bases from J, leaving 13 bases between.

V usage is TRBV11-2 and J usage is TRBJ2-3; possibly TRBD2 for D (6 bases). CDR3 size: 15 residues. The germline V and J ends were trimmed by 0 bases and 4 bases, with 11 bases remaining between them. Germline lookup yields CDR1 SGHAT and CDR2 FQNNGV. The CDR3 DNA reads as TGTGCCAGCAGCTTAGAATTACTAGCATCAGATACGCAGTATTTT. Translation gives CASSLELLASDTQYF.

CDR3 residues: CASSLKTGPNNSPLHF. Here the CDR3 DNA reads TGTGCCAGCAGCCTAAAAACGGGACCAAATAATTCACCCCTCCACTTT. The V call is TRBV7-8, the J call TRBJ1-6, with a possible D match to TRBD1 (5 bases). This CDR3 has 16 amino acids. Germline loops: CDR1 SGHVS, CDR2 FQNEAQ. V was cut by 5 bases and J by 5 bases, with 16 bases left in between.

This clone came up once. CDR3 sequence (DNA): TGTGCCAGCAGTCCCCGCAGGCTGGCCGGGGGCTGGGAGACCCAGTACTTC. Protein product: CASSPRRLAGGWETQYF. The V and J genes are TRBV27 and TRBJ2-5; D possibly uses TRBD1 or TRBD2 (6 bases each). The CDR3 extends over 17 amino acids. Germline-derived CDR1 and CDR2 are MNHEY and SMNVEV (reference sequence). Trimming cost V 5 bases and J 5 bases, with 24 bases left between them.

The V gene is TRBV7-9, the J gene TRBJ1-3; 9 bases map to TRBD1. The CDR3 runs to 17 residues. J gave up 3 bases and V 6 bases, and 12 bases lay outside the gene matches. Germline CDR1 and CDR2: SEHNR and FQNEAQ (reference sequence). In DNA, the CDR3 is TGTGCCAGCAGACCCTTTGCTACAGGGGGCAGTGGAAACACCATATATTTT. Its protein is CASRPFATGGSGNTIYF.

As for this clone: The same CDR3 also results from other DNA sequences found in this sample. V is TRBV5-1 and J is TRBJ1-1, with 7 bases lining up with TRBD1. The CDR3 extends over 13 amino acids. Trimming at V came to 4 bases and at J to 7 bases, leaving 7 bases not matched to a gene. The germline CDR1 and CDR2 sequences are SGHRS and YFSETQ. The CDR3 region is CASSGRGQGEAFF. The CDR3, as DNA: TGCGCCAGCAGCGGGAGGGGGCAAGGTGAAGCTTTCTTT.

This sequence joins TRBV5-1 and TRBJ1-1; 9 bases fit TRBD1. CDR1 and CDR2 from the germline V gene are SGHRS and YFSETQ. The CDR3 contains 14 residues. V shed 1 base, J shed 8 bases, and the junction held 6 bases outside the gene matches. The CDR3 nucleotides are TGCGCCAGCAGCTTGTGGACAGGGGTTGGGGAAGCTTTCTTT. Translated: CASSLWTGVGEAFF.

The chain uses TRBV6-5 and TRBJ1-2; perhaps TRBD1 as D (5 bases). Trimming stripped 6 bases from V and 8 bases from J, with 22 bases between. The CDR3 consists of 15 residues. Germline V gene lookup returns CDR1 MNHEY and CDR2 SVGAGI. The CDR3 loop reads CASRGENRRTGGYTF. The CDR3 coding sequence is TGTGCCAGCAGGGGAGAGAACAGGAGAACTGGGGGCTACACCTTC.

The chain employs TRBV18 and TRBJ1-1, with D unresolved. V was cut by 11 bases and J by 0 bases, with 16 bases left in between. The CDR3 is made up of 14 amino acids. The germline V gene has CDR1 KGHSH and CDR2 LQKENI. CDR3 sequence reads: CAGSPAEMNTEAFF. The CDR3 region has the DNA TGTGCCGGGTCACCGGCAGAGATGAACACTGAAGCTTTCTTT.

The CDR3 here is CASSVSYSYEQYF. In DNA, the CDR3 is TGTGCCAGCAGTGTCAGTTACTCCTACGAGCAGTACTTC. V usage is TRBV6-1 and J usage is TRBJ2-7; no firm D call. The CDR3 is made up of 13 amino acids. Trimming took off 4 bases at V and 0 bases at J, with 7 bases between the two ends. Germline CDR1 is MNHNS and CDR2 is SASEGT.

Remarks on this clone: The junction departs from germline at one end; a sequencing error may be responsible. The chain couples TRBV10-3 to TRBJ2-7, with D possibly being TRBD2 (7 bases). CDR1 ENHRY and CDR2 SYGVKD come from the germline V gene. This CDR3 is 13 amino acids long. The CDR3 DNA is TGTGCCTCCGGTAGGGGGGGGTCCTACGGGCAGTACTTC. Encoded protein: CASGRGGSYGQYF.

The chain employs TRBV5-1 and TRBJ2-7, with D uncertain. V shed 8 bases and J shed 1 base, with 10 bases lying between them. CDR1 and CDR2 from the germline V gene are SGHRS and YFSETQ. This CDR3 region has 12 residues. The CDR3 nucleotides read TGCGCCAGTAGTAATCCATCCTACGAGCAGTACTTC. Protein sequence: CASSNPSYEQYF.

This clone was detected a few times. The gene calls are TRBV6-6 and TRBJ2-3; 9 nucleotides align to TRBD1. The germline V gene encodes CDR1 MNHNY and CDR2 SVGAGI (reference sequence). The CDR3 is 14 residues long. Trimming removed 5 bases from V and 5 bases from J; junction bases left unmatched: 5. As DNA, the CDR3 is TGTGCCAGCAGTCCGGGACAGGGCATAGATACGCAGTATTTT. Residues: CASSPGQGIDTQYF.

V and J are TRBV7-9 and TRBJ2-5; 8 positions match TRBD1. V was pared by 5 bases and J by 5 bases, with 16 bases of the junction left unmatched. There are 17 residues in the CDR3. Germline V gene lookup returns CDR1 SEHNR and CDR2 FQNEAQ (reference sequence). Here the CDR3 reads CASSLRTSGTGGETQYF. CDR3 nucleotide sequence: TGTGCCAGCAGCCTAAGAACCTCCGGGACAGGTGGGGAGACCCAGTACTTC.